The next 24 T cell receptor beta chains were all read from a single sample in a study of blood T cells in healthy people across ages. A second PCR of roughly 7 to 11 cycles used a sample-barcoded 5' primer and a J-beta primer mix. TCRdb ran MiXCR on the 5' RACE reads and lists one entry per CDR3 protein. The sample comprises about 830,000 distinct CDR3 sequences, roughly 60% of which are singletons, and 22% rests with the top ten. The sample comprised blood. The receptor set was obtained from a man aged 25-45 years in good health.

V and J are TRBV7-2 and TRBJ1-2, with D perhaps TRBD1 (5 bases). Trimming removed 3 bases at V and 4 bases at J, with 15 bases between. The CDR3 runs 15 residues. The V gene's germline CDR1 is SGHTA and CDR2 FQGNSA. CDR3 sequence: CASSLTQRGPYGYTF. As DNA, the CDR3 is TGTGCCAGCAGCTTGACCCAAAGGGGACCCTATGGCTACACCTTC.

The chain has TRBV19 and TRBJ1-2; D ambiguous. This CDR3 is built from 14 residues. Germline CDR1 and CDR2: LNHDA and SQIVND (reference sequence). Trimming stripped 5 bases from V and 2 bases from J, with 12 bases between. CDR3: CASSSPPENYGYTF. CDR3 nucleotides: TGTGCCAGTAGTTCCCCCCCAGAGAACTATGGCTACACCTTC.

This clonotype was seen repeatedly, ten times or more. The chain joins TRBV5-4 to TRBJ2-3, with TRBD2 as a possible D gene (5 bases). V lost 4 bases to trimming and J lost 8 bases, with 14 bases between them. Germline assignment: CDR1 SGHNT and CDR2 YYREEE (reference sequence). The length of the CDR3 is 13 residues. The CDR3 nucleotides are TGTGCCAGCAGCCTACAGAACCGGGGTACGCAGTATTTT. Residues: CASSLQNRGTQYF.

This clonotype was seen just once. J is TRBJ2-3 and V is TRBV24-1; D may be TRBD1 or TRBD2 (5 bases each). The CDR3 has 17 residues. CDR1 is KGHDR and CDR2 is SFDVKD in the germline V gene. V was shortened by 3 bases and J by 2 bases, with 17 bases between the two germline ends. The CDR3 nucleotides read TGTGCCACCAGTGATGAGTACGGGGACGGAGACACAGATACGCAGTATTTT. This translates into CATSDEYGDGDTDTQYF.

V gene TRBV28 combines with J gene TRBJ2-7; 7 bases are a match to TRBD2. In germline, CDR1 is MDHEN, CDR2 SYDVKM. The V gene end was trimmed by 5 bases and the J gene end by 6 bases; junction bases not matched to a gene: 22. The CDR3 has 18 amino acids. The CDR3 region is CASSPGDSGGTPSLEQYF. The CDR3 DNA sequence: TGTGCCAGCAGTCCCGGTGACTCCGGGGGGACCCCTTCCCTCGAGCAGTACTTC.

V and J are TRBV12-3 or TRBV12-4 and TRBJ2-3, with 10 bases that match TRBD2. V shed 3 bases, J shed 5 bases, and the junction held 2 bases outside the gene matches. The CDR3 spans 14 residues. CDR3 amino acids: CASSFSGRKDTQYF. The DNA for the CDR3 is TGTGCCAGCAGTTTTAGCGGGAGGAAAGATACGCAGTATTTT.

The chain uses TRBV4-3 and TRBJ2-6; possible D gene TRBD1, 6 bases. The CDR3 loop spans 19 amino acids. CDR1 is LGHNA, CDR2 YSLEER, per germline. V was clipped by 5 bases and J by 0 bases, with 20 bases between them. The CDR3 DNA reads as TGCGCCAGCAGCTCGGTAGGACAGCCGAACCGCTCTGGGGCCAACGTCCTGACTTTC. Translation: CASSSVGQPNRSGANVLTF.

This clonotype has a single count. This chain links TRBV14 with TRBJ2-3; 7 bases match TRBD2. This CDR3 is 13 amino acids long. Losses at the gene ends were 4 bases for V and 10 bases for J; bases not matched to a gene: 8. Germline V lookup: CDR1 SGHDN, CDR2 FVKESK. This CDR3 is CASSRDPSGPQYF. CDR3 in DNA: TGTGCCAGCAGCCGAGACCCTAGCGGACCGCAGTATTTT.

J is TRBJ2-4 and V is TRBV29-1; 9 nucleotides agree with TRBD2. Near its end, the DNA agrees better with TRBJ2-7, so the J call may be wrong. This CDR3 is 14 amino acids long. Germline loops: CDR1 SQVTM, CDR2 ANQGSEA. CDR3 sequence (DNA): TGCAGCGTTGTGGGAGCTAGCGGGGCCTACGAGCAGTACTTC. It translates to CSVVGASGAYEQYF.

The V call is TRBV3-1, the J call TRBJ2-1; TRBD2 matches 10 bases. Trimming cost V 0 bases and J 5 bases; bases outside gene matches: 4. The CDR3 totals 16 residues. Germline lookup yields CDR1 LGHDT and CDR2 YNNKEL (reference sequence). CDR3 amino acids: CASSQDSGGSNNEQFF. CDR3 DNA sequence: TGTGCCAGCAGCCAAGATAGCGGGGGGAGTAACAATGAGCAGTTCTTC.

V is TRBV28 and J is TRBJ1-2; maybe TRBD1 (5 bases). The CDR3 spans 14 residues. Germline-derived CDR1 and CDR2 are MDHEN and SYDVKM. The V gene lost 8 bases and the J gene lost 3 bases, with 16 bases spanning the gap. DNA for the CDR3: TGTGCCAGCTCTACCGCCGGGGACTACTATGGCTACACCTTC. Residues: CASSTAGDYYGYTF.

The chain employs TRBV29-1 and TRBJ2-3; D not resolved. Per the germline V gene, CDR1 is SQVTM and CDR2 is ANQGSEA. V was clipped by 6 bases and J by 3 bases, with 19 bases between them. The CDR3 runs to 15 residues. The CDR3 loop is CSVAEHTTSTDTQYF. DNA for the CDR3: TGCAGCGTCGCAGAACATACGACTTCAACAGATACGCAGTATTTT.

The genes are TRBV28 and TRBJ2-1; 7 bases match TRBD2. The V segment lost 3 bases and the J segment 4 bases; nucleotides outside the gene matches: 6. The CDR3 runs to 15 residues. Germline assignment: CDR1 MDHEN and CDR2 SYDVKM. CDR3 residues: CASSLALALYNEQFF. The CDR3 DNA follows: TGTGCCAGCAGTTTGGCACTAGCGCTGTACAATGAGCAGTTCTTC.

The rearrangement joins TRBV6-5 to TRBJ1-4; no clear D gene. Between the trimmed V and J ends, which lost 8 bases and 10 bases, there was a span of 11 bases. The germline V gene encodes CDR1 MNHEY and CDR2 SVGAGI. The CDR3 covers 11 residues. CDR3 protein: CASGLGSKLFF. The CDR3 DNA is TGTGCCAGCGGGCTGGGCTCAAAACTGTTTTTT.

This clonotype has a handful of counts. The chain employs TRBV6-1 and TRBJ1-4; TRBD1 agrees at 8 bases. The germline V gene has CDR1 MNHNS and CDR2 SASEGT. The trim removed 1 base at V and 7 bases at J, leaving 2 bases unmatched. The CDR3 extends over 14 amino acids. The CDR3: CASSEGTGFEKLFF. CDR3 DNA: TGTGCCAGCAGTGAAGGGACAGGGTTTGAAAAACTGTTTTTT.

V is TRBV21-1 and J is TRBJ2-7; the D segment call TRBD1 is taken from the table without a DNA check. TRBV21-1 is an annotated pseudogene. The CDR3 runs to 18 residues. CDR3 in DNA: TGTGCCAGCCACCCCGGAAAATGTCCACGGAGAGGGTCCTACGAGCAGTACTTC. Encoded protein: CASHPGKCPRRGSYEQYF.

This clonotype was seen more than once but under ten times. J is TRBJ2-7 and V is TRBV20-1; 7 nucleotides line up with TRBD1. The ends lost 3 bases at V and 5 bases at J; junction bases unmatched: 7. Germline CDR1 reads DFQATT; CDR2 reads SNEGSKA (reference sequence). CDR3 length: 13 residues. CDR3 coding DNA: TGCAGTGCTAGTGTCTCGGGACAGAACGAGCAGTACTTC. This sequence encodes CSASVSGQNEQYF.

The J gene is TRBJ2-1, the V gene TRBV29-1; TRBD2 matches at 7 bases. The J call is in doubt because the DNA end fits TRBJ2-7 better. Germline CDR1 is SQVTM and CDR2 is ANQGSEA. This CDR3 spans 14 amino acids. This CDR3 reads CSTDRGSFDNEQYF. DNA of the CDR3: TGCAGCACCGACCGCGGGAGTTTCGACAATGAGCAGTACTTC.

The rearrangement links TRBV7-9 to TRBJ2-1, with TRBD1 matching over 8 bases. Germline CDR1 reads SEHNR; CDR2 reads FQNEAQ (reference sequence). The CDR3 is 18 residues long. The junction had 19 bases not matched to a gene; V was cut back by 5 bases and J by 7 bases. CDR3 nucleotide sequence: TGTGCCAGCAGCGAAACTAACCTACAGGGGGGAACTCCTAATGAGCAGTTCTTC. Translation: CASSETNLQGGTPNEQFF.

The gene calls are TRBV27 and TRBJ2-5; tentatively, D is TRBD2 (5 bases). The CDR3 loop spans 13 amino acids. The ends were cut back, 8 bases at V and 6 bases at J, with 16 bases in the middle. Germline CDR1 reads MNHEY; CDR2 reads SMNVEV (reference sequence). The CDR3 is CASGLTSRQTQYF. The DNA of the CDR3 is TGTGCCAGCGGACTCACCAGTAGGCAGACCCAGTACTTC.

CDR3 nucleotides: TGTGCCAGCAGACCCCCAGACGGGGGTCCGCAGTACTTC. As protein: CASRPPDGGPQYF. The J gene is TRBJ2-7, the V gene TRBV28, with a tentative D call TRBD2 (6 bases). This CDR3 is built from 13 residues. V lost 6 bases, J lost 9 bases, and 18 bases lay in between. Germline assignment: CDR1 MDHEN and CDR2 SYDVKM.

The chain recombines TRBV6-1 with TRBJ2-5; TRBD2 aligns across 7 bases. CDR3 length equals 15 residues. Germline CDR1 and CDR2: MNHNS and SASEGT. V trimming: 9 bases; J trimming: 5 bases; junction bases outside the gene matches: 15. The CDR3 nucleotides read TGTGCCAGTCTTTGGAGCGGGAATTTGGGGGAGACCCAGTACTTC. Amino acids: CASLWSGNLGETQYF.

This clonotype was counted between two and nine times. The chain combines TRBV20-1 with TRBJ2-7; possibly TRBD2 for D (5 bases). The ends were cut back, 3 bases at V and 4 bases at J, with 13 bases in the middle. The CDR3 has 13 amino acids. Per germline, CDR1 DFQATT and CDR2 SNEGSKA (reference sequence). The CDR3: CSARKADTYEQYF. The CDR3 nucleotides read TGCAGTGCTAGGAAAGCGGATACATACGAGCAGTACTTC.

This CDR3 is CASSEAGGFAGELFF. CDR3 DNA sequence: TGTGCCAGCAGTGAAGCAGGGGGCTTTGCCGGGGAGCTGTTTTTT. This chain connects TRBV2 to TRBJ2-2, with 7 bases that match TRBD1. The germline gives CDR1 SNHLY, CDR2 FYNNEI. The CDR3 is 15 residues long. V shed 0 bases, J shed 6 bases, and the junction held 4 bases outside the gene matches.